This T cell receptor beta chain was captured in a study of shared clonotypes between healthy human individuals. Study observations and caveats: The genetic and exposure-history diversity represented was limited by few donors.

The study drew its donors from healthy HIV-negative adults without recent acute infections or vaccinations. About this clone: The antigen is unknown.

With 6 bases removed from V and 0 bases from J, the gap between germline ends came to 17 bases. Germline V lookup: CDR1 SQVTM, CDR2 ANQGSEA. CDR3 length equals 16 residues. The team ran DNA from unsorted PBMCs on ten immunoSEQ deep assay plates for sequencing. Original analysis: From ImmunoSEQ came sequences covering only the junction and carrying no quality scores, so filtering differed. Libraries were prepared by immunoSEQ multiplex PCR; TCRdb keeps only in-frame clonotypes and omits some of them. That table is the source of V, J and clone size, and D and trimming were worked out from the DNA. The repertoire holds around 500,000 clones, with 65% to 85% as singletons.

The TCR was taken from a woman aged 40 to 50 in good health. Some clones in this sample may be carry-over from other donors' samples. The chain employs TRBV29-1 and TRBJ1-4, with a possible D match to TRBD1 (5 bases). The sequencing input was PBMCs. CDR3 sequence: CSVKGFQLATNEKLFF. CDR3 sequence (DNA): TGCAGCGTAAAGGGGTTCCAGTTGGCAACTAATGAAAAACTGTTTTTT.